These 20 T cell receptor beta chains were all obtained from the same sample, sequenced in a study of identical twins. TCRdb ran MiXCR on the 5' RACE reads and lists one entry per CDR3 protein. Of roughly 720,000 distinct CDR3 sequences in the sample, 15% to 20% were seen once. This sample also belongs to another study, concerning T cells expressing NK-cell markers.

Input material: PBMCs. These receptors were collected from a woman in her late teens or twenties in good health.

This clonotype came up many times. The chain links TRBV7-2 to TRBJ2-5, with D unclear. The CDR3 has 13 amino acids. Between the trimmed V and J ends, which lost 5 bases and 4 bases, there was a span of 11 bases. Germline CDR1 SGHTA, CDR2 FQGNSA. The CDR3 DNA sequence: TGTGCCAGCAGCCCAACCTGGGGAGAGACCCAGTACTTC. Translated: CASSPTWGETQYF.

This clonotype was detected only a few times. DNA of the CDR3: TGCAGTGCTTACAAGCGGGGTAATGAGCAGTTCTTC. Translation: CSAYKRGNEQFF. The chain joins TRBV20-1 to TRBJ2-1, with 7 positions matching TRBD2. CDR3 length equals 12 residues. The germline gives CDR1 DFQATT, CDR2 SNEGSKA (reference sequence). Trimming cost V 5 bases and J 7 bases; bases outside gene matches: 5.

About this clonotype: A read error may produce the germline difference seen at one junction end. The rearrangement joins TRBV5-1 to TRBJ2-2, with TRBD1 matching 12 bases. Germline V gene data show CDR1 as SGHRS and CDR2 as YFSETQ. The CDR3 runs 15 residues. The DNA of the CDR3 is TGCGCCAGCAGCGTGGGGACAGGGGGCGCCGGGAAGCTGTTTTTT. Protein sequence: CASSVGTGGAGKLFF.

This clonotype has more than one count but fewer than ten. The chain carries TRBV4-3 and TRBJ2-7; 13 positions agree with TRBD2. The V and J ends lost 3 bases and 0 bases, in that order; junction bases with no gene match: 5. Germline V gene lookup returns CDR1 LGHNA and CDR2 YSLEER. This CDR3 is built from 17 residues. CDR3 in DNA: TGCGCCAGCAGCCACGGGACTAGCGGGATGAGCTCCTACGAGCAGTACTTC. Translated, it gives CASSHGTSGMSSYEQYF.

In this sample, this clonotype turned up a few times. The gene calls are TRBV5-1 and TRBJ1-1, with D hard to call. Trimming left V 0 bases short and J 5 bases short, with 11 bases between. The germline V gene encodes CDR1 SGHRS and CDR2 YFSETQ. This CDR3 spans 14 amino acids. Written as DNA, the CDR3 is TGCGCCAGCAGCTTGGACGGGATTTCGACTGAAGCTTTCTTT. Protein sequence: CASSLDGISTEAFF. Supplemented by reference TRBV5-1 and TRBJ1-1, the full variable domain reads KAGVTQTPRYLIKTRGQQVTLSCSPISGHRSVSWYQQTPGQGLQFLFEYFSETQRNKGNFPGRFSGRQFSNSRSEMNVSTLELGDSALYLCASSLDGISTEAFFGQGTRLTVV.

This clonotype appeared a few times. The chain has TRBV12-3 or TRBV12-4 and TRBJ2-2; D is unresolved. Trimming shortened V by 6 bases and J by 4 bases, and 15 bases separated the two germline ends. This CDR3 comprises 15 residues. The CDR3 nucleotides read TGTGCCAGCAGCCTATTGGGTATTGGCACCGGGGAGCTGTTTTTT. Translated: CASSLLGIGTGELFF.

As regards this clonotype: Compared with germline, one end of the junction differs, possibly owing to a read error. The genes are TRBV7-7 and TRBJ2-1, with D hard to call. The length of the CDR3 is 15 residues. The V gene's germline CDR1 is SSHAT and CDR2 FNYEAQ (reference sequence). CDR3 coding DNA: TGTGCTAGCAGCCCTTTATTTGGGTCCTACAATGAGCAGTTCTTC. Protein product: CASSPLFGSYNEQFF.

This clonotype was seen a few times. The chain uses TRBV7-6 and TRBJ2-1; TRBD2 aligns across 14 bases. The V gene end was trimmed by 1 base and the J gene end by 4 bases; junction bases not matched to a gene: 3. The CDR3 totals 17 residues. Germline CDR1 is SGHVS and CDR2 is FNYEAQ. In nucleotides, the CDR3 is TGTGCCAGCAGCTTAGGCCGACTAGCGGGGGGGTACAATGAGCAGTTCTTC. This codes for CASSLGRLAGGYNEQFF.

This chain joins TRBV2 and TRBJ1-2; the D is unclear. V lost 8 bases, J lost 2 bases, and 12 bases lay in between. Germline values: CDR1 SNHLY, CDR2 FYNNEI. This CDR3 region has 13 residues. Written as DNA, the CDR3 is TGTGCCAGCCTAACCGACGGCAACTATGGCTACACCTTC. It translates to CASLTDGNYGYTF.

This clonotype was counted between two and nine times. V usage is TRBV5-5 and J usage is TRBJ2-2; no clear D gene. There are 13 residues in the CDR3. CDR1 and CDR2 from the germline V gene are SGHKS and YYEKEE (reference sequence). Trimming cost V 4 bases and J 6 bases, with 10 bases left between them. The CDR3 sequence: CASSTEWSGELFF. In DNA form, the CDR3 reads TGTGCCAGCAGCACTGAGTGGTCCGGGGAGCTGTTTTTT.

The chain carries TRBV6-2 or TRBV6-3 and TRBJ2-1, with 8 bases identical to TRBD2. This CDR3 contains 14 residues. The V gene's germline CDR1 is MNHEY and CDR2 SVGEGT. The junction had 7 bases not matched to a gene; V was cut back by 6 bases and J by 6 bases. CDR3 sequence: CASRGAGVRNEQFF. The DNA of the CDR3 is TGTGCCAGCAGGGGAGCGGGAGTTCGCAATGAGCAGTTCTTC.

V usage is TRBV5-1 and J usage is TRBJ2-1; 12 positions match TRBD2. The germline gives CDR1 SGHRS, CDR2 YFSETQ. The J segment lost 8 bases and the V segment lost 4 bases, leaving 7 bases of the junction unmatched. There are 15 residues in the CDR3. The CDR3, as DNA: TGCGCCAGCAGCGCCTCGGGACTAGCGGGCCATGAGCAGTTCTTC. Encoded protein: CASSASGLAGHEQFF.

In DNA form, the CDR3 reads TGCGCCAGCAGCATCCGACAGGGGGGGTACGAGCAGTACTTC. It specifies CASSIRQGGYEQYF. The V call is TRBV5-1, the J call TRBJ2-7, with TRBD1 matching 9 bases. The germline V gene has CDR1 SGHRS and CDR2 YFSETQ. The CDR3 totals 14 residues. V was pared by 4 bases and J by 4 bases, with 6 bases of the junction left unmatched. Based on the CDR3 plus reference TRBV5-1 and TRBJ2-7, the full variable domain is KAGVTQTPRYLIKTRGQQVTLSCSPISGHRSVSWYQQTPGQGLQFLFEYFSETQRNKGNFPGRFSGRQFSNSRSEMNVSTLELGDSALYLCASSIRQGGYEQYFGPGTRLTVT.

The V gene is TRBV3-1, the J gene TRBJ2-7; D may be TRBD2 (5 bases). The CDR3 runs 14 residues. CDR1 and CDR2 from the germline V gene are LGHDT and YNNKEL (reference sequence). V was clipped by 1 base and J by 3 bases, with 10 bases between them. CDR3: CASSQGYRGYEQYF. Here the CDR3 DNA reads TGTGCCAGCAGCCAAGGATACCGGGGCTACGAGCAGTACTTC.

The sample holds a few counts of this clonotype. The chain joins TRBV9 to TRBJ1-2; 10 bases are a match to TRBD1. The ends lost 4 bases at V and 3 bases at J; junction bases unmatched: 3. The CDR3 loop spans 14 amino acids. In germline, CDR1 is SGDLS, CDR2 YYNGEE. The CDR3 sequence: CASSSGQGDYGYTF. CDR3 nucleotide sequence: TGTGCCAGCAGCTCCGGACAGGGGGACTATGGCTACACCTTC. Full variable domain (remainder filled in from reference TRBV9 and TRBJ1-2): DSGVTQTPKHLITATGQRVTLRCSPRSGDLSVYWYQQSLDQGLQFLIQYYNGEERAKGNILERFSAQQFPDLHSELNLSSLELGDSALYFCASSSGQGDYGYTFGSGTRLTVV.

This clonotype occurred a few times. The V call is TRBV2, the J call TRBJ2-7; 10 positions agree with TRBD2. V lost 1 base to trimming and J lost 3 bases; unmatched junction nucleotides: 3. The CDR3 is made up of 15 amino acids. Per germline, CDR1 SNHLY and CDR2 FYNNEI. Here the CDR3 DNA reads TGTGCCAGCAGTGAAGGTCTAGCGGGAGTCTACGAGCAGTACTTC. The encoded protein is CASSEGLAGVYEQYF.

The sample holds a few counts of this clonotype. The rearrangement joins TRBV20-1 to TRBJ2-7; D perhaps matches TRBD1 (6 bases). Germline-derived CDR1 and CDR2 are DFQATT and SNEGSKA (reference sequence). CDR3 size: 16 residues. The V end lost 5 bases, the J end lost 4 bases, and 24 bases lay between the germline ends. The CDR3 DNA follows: TGCAGTGCTTTAGGCGAGACAGGAATTGGCTTTTACGAGCAGTACTTC. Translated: CSALGETGIGFYEQYF.

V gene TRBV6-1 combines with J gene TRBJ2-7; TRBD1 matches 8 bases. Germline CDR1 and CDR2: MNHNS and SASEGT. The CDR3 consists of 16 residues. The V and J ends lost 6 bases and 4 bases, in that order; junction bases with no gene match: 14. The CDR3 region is CASRPTRDRPPYEQYF. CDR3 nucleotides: TGTGCCAGCAGACCTACCCGGGACAGGCCTCCATACGAGCAGTACTTC.

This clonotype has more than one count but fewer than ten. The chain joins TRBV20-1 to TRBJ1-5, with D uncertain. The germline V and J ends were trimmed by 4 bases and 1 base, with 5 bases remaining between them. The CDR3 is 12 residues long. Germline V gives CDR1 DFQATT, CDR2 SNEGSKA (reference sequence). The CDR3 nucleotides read TGCAGTGCTATGAGGAGCAATCAGCCCCAGCATTTT. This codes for CSAMRSNQPQHF.

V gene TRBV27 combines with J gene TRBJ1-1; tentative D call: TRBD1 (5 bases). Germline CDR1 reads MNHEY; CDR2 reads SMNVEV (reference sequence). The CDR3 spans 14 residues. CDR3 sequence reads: CSAARADKNTEAFF. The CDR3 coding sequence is TGTTCCGCGGCCAGGGCTGATAAAAACACTGAAGCTTTCTTT.